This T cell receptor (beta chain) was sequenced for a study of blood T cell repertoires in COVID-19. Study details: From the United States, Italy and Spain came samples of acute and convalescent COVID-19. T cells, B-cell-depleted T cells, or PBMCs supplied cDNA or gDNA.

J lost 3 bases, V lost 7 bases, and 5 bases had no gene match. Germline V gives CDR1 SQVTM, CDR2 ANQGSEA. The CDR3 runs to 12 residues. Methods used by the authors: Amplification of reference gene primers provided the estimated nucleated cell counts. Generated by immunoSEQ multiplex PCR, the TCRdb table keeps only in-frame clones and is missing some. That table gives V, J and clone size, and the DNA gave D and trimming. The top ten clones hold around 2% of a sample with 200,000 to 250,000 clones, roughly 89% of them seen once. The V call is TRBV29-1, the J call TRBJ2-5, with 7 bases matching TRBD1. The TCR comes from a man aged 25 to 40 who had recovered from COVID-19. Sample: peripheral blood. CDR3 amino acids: CSAYRGEETQYF. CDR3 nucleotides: TGCAGCGCTTACAGGGGTGAAGAGACCCAGTACTTC.